This T cell receptor (beta chain) appears in the sequencing data of a study of identical twins. The CDR3 length is 17 residues. The germline V gene encodes CDR1 MNHEY and CDR2 SVGAGI. Unmatched junction bases numbered 6, after V lost 0 bases and J lost 3 bases. Findings of the study overall: Zero-insertion results could be subject to partial confounding by invariant MAIT and iNKT cells.

Note on this clonotype: Its antigen is undetermined.

TCRdb independently ran MiXCR on the 5' RACE reads; one entry per CDR3 protein. The repertoire holds roughly 690,000 distinct CDR3 sequences, with about 20% as singletons. Separately, the same data were catalogued under a study of T cells expressing NK-cell markers. That publication notes: From sorted CD3+CD56+NKG2C+, CD3+CD56+NKG2C- and CD3+CD56-NKG2C+ T cells came the TCR beta repertoires.

This clonotype was obtained from a woman in her late teens or twenties in good health. The sequencing input was PBMCs. This chain connects TRBV6-5 to TRBJ2-7; 12 positions agree with TRBD2. DNA for the CDR3: TGTGCCAGCAGTTACTCGGCTAGCGGGAGGGGCAACTACGAGCAGTACTTC. It is translated as CASSYSASGRGNYEQYF.